A selection of T cell receptor beta chains follows, all from one sample in a study of T-cell reconstitution after alpha-beta-depleted transplantation in children. One entry per CDR3 protein, called by TCRdb with MiXCR from the PCR reads. The profile shows fewer than 550,000 distinct CDR3 sequences, roughly 17% of them singletons. Here the sequenced sample was PBMCs, mostly from graft donor cells, taken 360 days after TCRalphabeta/CD19-depleted stem cell transplant. The receptors were gathered from a boy under two years old who had a stem cell transplant for Wiskott-Aldrich syndrome, so the T cells may come from the graft donor. CDR3s include the opening cysteine and the closing phenylalanine or tryptophan. A D gene is named only where the DNA matches it firmly. Expanded clones are given a class, and other clones once, few, many or no size at all.

TRBJ2-7 few 12 TRBV29-1 . TGCAGCGTGCAGGACAGTCTCTACGAGCAGTACTTC CSVQDSLYEQYF
TRBJ1-2 . 16 TRBV5-1 TRBD1 TGCGCCAGCAGCTCGATTCCTTACAGGGGCGTTGATGGCTACACCTTC CASSSIPYRGVDGYTF
TRBJ2-5 few 15 TRBV25-1 . TGTGCCAGCAGTGGGTGGGTGGATGAGGGTGAGACCCAGTACTTC CASSGWVDEGETQYF
TRBJ2-7 few 16 TRBV5-1 TRBD1 TGCGCCAGCAGGACCGGGACAGGGTTCAGCTCCTACGAGCAGTACTTC CASRTGTGFSSYEQYF
TRBJ1-4 few 14 TRBV4-3 . TGCGCCAGCAGCCAAGATCGGGTAGATGAAAAACTGTTTTTT CASSQDRVDEKLFF
TRBJ2-5 . 16 TRBV29-1 TRBD2 TGCAGCGTTGCAAGGCTTAGCGGGAAATACCAAGAGACCCAGTACTTC CSVARLSGKYQETQYF
TRBJ2-5 many 14 TRBV11-3 TRBD1 TGTGCCAGCAGCGGGGACAGGGACCAAGAGACCCAGTACTTC CASSGDRDQETQYF
TRBJ2-3 few 16 TRBV27 TRBD2 TGTGCCAGCAGTTTCTCAAGCGGGAGTTTAATGTGGGGGCAGTATTTT CASSFSSGSLMWGQYF
TRBJ2-1 . 15 TRBV2 TRBD2 TGTGCCAGCAGTTGGGGACTAGCAGTTAACAATGAGCAGTTCTTC CASSWGLAVNNEQFF
TRBJ2-3 few 15 TRBV20-1 TRBD2 TGCAGTGCTAGAAGGCGGGGGAGAACCACAGATACGCAGTATTTT CSARRRGRTTDTQYF
TRBJ2-2 few 13 TRBV20-1 TRBD2 TGCAGTGCCCGAAGGCCGGGGGGCGGGGAGCTGTTTTTT CSARRPGGGELFF